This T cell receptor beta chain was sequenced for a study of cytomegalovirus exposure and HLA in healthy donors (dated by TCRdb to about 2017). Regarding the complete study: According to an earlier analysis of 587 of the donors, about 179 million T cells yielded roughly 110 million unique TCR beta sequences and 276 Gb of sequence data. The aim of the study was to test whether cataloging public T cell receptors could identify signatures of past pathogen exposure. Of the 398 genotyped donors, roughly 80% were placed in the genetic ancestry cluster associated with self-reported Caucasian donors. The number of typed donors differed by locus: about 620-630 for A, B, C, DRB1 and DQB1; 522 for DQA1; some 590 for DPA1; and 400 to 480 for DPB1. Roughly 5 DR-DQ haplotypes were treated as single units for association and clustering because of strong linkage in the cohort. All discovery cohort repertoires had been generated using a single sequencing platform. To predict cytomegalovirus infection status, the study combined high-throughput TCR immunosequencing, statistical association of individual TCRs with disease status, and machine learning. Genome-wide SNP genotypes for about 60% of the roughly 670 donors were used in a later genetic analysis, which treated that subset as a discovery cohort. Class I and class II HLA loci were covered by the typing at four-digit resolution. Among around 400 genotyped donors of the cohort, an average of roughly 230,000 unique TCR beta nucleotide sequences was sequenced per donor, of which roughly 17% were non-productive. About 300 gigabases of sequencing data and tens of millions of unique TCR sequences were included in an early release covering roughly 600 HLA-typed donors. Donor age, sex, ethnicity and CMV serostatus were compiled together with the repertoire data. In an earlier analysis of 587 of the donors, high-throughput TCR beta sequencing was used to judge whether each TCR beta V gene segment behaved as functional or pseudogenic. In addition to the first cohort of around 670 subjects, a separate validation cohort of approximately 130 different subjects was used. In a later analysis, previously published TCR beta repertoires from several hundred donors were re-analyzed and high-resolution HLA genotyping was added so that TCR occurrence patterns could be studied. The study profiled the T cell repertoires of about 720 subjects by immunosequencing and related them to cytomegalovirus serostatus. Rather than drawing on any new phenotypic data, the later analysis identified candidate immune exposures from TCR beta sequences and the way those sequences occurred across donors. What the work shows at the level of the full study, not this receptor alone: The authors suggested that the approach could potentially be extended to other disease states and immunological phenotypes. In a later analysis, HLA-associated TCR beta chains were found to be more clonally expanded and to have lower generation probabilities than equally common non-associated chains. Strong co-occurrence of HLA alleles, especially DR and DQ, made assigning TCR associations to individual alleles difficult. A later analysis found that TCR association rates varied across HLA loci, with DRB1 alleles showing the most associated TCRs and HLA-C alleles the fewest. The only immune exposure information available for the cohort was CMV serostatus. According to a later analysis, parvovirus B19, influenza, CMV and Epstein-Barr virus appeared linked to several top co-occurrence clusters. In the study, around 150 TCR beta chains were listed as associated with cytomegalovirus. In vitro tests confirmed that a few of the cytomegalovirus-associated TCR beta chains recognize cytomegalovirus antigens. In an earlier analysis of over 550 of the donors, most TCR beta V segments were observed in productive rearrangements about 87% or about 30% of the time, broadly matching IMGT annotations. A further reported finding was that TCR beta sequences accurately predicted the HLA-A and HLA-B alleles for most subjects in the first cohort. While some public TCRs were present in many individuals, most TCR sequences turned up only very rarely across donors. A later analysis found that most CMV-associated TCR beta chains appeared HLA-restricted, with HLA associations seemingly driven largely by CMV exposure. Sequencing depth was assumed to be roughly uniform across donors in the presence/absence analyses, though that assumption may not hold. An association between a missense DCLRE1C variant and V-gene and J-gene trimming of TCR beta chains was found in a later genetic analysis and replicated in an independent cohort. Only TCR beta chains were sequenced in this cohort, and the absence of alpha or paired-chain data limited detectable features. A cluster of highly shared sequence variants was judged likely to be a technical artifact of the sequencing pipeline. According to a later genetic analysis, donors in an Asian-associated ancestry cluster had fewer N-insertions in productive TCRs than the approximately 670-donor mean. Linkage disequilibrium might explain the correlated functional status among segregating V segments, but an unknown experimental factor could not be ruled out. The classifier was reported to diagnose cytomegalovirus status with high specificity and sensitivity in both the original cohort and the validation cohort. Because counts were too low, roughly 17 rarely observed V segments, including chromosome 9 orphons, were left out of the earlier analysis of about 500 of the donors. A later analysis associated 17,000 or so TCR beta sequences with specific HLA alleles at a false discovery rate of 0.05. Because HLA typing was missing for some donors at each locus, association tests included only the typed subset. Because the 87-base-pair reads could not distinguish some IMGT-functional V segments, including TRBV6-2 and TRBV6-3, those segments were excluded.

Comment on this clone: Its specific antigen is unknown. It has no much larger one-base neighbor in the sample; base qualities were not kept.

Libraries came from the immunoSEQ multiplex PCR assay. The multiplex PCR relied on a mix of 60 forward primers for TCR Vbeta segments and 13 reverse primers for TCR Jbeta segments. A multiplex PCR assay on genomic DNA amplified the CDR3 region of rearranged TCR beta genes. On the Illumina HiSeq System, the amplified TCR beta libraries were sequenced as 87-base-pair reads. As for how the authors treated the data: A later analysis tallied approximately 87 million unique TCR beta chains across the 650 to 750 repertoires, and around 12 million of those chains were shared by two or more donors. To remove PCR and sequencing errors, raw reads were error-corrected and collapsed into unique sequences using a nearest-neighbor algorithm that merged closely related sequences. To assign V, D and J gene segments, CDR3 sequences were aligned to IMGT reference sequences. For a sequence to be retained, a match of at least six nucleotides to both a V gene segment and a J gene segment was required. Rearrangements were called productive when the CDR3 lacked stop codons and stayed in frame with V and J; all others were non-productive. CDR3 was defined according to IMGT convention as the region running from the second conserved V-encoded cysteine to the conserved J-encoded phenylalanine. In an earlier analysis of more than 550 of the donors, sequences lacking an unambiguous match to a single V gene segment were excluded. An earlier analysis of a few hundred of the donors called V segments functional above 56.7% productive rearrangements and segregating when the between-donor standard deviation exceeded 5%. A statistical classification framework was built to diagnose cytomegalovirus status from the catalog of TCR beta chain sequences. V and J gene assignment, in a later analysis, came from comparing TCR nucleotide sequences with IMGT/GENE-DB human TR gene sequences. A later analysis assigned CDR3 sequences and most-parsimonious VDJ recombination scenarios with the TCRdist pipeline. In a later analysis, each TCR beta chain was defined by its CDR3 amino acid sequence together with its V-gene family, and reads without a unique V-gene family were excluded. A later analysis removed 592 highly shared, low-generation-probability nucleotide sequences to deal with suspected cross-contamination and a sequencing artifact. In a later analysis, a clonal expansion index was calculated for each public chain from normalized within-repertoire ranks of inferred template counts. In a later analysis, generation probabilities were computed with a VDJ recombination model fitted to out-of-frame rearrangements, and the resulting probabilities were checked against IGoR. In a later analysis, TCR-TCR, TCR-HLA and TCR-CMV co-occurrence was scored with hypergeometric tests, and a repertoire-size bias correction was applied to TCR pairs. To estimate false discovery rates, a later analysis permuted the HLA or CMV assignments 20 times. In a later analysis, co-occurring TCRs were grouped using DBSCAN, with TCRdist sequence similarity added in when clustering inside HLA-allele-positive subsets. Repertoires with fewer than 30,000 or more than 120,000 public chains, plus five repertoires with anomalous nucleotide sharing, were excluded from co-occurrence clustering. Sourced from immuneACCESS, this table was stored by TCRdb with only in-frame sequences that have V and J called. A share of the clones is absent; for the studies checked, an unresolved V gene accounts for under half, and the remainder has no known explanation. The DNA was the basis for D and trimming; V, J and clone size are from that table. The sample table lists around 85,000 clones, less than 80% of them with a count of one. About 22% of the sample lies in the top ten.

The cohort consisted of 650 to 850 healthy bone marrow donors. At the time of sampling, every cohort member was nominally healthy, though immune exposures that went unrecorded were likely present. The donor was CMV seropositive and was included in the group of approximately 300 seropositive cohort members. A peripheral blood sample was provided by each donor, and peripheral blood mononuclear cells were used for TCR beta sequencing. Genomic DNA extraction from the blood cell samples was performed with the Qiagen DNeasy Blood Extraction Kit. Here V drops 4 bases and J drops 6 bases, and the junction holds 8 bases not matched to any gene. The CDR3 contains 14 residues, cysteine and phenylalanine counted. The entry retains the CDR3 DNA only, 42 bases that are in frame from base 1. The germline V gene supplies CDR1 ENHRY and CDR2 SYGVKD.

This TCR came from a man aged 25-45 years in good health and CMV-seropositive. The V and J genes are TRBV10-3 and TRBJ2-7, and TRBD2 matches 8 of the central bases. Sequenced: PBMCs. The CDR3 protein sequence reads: CAISARGLGSEQYF. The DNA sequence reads TGTGCCATCAGTGCCCGGGGACTAGGCAGCGAGCAGTACTTC.